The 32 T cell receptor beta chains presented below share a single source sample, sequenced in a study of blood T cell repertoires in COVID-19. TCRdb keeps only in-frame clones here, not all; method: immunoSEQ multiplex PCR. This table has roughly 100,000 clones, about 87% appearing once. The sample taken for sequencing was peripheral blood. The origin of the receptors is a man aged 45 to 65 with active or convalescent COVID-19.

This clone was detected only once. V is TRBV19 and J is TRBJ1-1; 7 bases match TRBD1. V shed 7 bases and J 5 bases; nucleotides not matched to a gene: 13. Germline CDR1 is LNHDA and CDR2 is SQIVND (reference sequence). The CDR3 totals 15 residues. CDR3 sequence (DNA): TGTGCCAGTAAATTGGAGGGGGCGCCCCGGACTGAAGCTTTCTTT. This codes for CASKLEGAPRTEAFF.

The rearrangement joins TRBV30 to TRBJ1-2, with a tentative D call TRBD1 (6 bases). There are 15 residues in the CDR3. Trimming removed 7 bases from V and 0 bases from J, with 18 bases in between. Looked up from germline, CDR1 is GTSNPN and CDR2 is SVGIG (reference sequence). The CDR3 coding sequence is TGTGCCTCCACCCAAGGGGGAAAAGCTAACTATGGCTACACCTTC. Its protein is CASTQGGKANYGYTF.

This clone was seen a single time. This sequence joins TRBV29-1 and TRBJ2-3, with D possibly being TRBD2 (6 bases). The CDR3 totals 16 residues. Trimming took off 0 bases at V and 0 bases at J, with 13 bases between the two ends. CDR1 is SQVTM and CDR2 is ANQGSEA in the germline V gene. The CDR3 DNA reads TGCAGCGTTGAAGATCGTGGAGGGGCCAGCACAGATACGCAGTATTTT. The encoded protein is CSVEDRGGASTDTQYF.

The CDR3 DNA follows: TGTGCCAGCAGTTACTCCAGGACTAGCGGGGGGACCTGGGATGAGCAGTTCTTC. It is translated as CASSYSRTSGGTWDEQFF. The J gene is TRBJ2-1, the V gene TRBV6-2 or TRBV6-3, with TRBD2 matching over 14 bases. The CDR3 is 18 residues long. CDR1 is MNHEY and CDR2 is SVGEGT in the germline V gene. V gave up 0 bases and J gave up 8 bases; unmatched junction bases: 9.

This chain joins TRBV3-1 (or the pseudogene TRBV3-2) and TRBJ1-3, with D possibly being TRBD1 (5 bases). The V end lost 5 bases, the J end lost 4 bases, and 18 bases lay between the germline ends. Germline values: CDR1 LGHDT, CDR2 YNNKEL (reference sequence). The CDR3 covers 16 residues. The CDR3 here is CASSATMGGSGNTIYF. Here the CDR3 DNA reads TGTGCCAGCAGCGCTACAATGGGGGGGAGCGGAAACACCATATATTTT.

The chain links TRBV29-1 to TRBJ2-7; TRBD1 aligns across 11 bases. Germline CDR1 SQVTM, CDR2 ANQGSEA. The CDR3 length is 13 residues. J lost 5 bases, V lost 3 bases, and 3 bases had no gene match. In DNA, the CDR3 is TGCAGCGTTGAGCGGACAGGGGGCGACGAGCAGTACTTC. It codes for CSVERTGGDEQYF.

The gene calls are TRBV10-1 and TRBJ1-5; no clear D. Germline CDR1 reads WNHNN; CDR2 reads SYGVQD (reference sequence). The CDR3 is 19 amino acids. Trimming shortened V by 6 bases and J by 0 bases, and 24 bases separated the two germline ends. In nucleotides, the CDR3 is TGCGCCAGCAGGGCTTTTGGCATGTCCCCGAATTATAGCAATCAGCCCCAGCATTTT. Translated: CASRAFGMSPNYSNQPQHF.

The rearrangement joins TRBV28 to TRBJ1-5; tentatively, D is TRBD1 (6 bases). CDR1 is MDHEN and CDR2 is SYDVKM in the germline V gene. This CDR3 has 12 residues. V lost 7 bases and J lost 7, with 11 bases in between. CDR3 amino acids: CASTKQGQPQHF. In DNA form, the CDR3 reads TGTGCCAGCACAAAACAGGGCCAGCCCCAGCATTTT.

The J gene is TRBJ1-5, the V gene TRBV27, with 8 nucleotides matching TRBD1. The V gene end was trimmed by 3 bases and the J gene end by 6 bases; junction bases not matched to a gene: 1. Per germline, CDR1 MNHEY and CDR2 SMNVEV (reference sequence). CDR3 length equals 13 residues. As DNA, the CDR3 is TGTGCCAGCAGTTTGACAGGGGTTCAGCCCCAGCATTTT. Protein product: CASSLTGVQPQHF.

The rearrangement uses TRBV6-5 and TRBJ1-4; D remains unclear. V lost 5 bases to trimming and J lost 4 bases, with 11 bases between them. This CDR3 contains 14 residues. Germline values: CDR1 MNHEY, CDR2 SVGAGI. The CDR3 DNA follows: TGTGCCAGCAGTCCGACGGACTATAATGAAAAACTGTTTTTT. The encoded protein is CASSPTDYNEKLFF.

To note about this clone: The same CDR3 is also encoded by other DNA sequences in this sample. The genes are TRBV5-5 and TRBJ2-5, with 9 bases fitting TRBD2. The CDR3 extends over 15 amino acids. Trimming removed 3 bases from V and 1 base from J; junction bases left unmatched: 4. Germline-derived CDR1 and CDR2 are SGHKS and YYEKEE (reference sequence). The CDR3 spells CASSSLAGVQETQYF. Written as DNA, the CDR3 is TGTGCCAGCAGCTCGTTAGCGGGGGTCCAAGAGACCCAGTACTTC.

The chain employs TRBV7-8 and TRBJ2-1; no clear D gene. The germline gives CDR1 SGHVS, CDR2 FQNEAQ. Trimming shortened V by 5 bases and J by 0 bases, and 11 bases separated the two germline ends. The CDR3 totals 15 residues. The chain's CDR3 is CASSQRRSSYNEQFF. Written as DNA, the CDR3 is TGTGCCAGCAGCCAGAGACGGAGCTCCTACAATGAGCAGTTCTTC.

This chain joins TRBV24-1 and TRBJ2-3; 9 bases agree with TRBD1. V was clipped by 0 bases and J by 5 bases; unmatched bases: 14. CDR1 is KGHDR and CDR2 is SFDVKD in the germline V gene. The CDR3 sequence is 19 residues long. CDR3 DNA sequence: TGTGCCACCAGTGATTTGCAGGGACAGGGATCACCCACCGGAGATACGCAGTATTTT. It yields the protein CATSDLQGQGSPTGDTQYF.

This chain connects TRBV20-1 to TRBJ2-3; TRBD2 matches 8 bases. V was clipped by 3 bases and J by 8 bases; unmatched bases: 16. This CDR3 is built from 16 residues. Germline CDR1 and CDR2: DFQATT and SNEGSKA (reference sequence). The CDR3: CSASLGGLEGRGTQYF. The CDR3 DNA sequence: TGCAGTGCTAGTCTAGGGGGACTAGAAGGACGGGGTACGCAGTATTTT.

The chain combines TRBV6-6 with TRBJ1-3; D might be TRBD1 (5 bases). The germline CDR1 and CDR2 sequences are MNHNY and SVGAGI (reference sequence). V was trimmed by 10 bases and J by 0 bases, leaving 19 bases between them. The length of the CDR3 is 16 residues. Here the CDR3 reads CATAGRATFSGNTIYF. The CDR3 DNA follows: TGTGCCACCGCCGGCAGGGCGACCTTCTCTGGAAACACCATATATTTT.

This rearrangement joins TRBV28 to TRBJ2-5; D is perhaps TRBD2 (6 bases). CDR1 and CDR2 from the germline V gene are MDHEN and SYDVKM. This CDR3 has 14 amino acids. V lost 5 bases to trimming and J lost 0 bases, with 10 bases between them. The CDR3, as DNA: TGTGCCAGCAGTCCGCTAGCGAACCAAGAGACCCAGTACTTC. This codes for CASSPLANQETQYF.

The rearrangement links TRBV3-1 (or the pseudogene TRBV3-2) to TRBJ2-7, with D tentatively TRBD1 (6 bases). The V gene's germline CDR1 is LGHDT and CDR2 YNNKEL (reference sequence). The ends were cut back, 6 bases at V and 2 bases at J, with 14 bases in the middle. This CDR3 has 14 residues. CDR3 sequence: CASSPWDNTYEQYF. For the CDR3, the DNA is TGTGCCAGCAGTCCTTGGGACAACACCTACGAGCAGTACTTC.

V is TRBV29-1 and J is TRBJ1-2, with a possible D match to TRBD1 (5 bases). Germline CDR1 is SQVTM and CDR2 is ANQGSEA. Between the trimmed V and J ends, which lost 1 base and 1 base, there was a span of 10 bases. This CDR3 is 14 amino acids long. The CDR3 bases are TGCAGCGTTGAAGGAGGAGGGGTTAACTATGGCTACACCTTC. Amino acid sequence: CSVEGGGVNYGYTF.

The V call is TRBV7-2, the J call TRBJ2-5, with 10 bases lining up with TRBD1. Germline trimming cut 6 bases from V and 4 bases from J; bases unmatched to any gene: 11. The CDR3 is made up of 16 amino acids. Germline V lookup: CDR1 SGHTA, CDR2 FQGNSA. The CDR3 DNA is TGTGCCAGCAGTATCTCGACAGGGGGCTTGGGAGAGACCCAGTACTTC. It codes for CASSISTGGLGETQYF.

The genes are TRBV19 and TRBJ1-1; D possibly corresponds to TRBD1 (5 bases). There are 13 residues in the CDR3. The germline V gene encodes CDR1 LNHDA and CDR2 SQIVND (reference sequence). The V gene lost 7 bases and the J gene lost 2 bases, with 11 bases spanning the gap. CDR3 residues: CASKDTGNTEAFF. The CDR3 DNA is TGTGCCAGTAAAGACACAGGTAACACTGAAGCTTTCTTT.

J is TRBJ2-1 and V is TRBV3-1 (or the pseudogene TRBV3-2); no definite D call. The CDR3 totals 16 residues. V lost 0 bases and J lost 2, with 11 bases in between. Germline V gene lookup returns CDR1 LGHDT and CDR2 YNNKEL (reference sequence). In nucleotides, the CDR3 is TGTGCCAGCAGCCAAGATCGAGTCGTTACCTACAATGAGCAGTTCTTC. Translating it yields CASSQDRVVTYNEQFF.

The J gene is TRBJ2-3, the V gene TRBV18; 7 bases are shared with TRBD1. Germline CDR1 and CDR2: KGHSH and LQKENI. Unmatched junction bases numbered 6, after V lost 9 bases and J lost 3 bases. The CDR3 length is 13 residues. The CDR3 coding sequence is TGTGCCAGTTTCCAGGGGGTGACAGATACGCAGTATTTT. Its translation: CASFQGVTDTQYF.

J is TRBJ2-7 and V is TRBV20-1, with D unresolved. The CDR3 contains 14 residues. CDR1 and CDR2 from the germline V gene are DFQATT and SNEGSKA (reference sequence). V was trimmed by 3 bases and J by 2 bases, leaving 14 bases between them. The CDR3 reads CSASGPKQPYEQYV. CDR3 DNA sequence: TGCAGTGCTAGTGGGCCGAAACAACCCTACGAGCAGTACGTC.

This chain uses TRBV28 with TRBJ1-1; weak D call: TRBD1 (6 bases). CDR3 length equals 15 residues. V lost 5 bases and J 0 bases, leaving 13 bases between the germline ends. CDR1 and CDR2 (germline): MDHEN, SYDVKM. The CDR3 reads CASSRQGSMNTEAFF. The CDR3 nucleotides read TGTGCCAGCAGTCGTCAGGGGTCCATGAACACTGAAGCTTTCTTT. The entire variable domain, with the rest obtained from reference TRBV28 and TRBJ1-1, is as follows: DVKVTQSSRYLVKRTGEKVFLECVQDMDHENMFWYRQDPGLGLRLIYFSYDVKMKEKGDIPEGYSVSREKKERFSLILESASTNQTSMYLCASSRQGSMNTEAFFGQGTRLTVV.

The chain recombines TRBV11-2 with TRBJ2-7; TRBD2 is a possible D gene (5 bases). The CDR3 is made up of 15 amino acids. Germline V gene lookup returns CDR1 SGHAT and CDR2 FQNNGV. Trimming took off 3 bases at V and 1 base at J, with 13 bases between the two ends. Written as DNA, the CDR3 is TGTGCCAGCAGCTTTTTTGCGGGCGGGTCCTACGAGCAGTACTTC. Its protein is CASSFFAGGSYEQYF.

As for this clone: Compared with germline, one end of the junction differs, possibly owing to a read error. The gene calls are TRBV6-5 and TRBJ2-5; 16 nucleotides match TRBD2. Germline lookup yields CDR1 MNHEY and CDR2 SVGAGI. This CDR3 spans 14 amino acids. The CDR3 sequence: CASSYGTSGGAFHF. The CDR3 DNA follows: TGTGCCAGCAGTTACGGGACTAGCGGGGGGGCCTTTCACTTC.

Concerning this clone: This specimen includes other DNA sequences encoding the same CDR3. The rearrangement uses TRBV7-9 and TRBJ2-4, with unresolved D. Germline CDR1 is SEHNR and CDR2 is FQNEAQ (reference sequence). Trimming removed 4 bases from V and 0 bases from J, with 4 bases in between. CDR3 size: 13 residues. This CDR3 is CASSSGAKNIQYF. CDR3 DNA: TGTGCCAGCAGCTCCGGAGCCAAAAACATTCAGTACTTC.

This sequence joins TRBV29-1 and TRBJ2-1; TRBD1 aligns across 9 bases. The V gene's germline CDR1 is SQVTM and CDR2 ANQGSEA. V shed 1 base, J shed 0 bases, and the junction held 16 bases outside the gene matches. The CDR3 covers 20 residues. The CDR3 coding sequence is TGCAGCGTTGAAGGTTTTCCCTTCGGGACAGGGAGCAGCTCCTACAATGAGCAGTTCTTC. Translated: CSVEGFPFGTGSSSYNEQFF.

In nucleotides, the CDR3 is TGTGCCAGCAGCCCCAAGGGGGGGGCGGTCACTGAAGCTTTCTTT. Translating it yields CASSPKGGAVTEAFF. J is TRBJ1-1 and V is TRBV7-8; a possible D gene is TRBD1 (6 bases). Trimming cost V 5 bases and J 4 bases, with 17 bases left between them. The CDR3 is 15 amino acids. Per germline, CDR1 SGHVS and CDR2 FQNEAQ.

The CDR3 here is CASTPGLVNQPQHF. The CDR3 bases are TGTGCCAGCACCCCAGGGTTGGTCAATCAGCCCCAGCATTTT. This chain uses TRBV28 with TRBJ1-5; TRBD1 is a possible D gene (5 bases). The length of the CDR3 is 14 residues. Per the germline V gene, CDR1 is MDHEN and CDR2 is SYDVKM. Trimming stripped 7 bases from V and 3 bases from J, with 13 bases between. The full variable domain, with the rest looked up from reference TRBV28 and TRBJ1-5, is DVKVTQSSRYLVKRTGEKVFLECVQDMDHENMFWYRQDPGLGLRLIYFSYDVKMKEKGDIPEGYSVSREKKERFSLILESASTNQTSMYLCASTPGLVNQPQHFGDGTRLSIL.

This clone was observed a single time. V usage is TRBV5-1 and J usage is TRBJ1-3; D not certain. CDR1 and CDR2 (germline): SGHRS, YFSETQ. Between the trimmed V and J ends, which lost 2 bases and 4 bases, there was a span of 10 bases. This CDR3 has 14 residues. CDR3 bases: TGCGCCAGCAGCTTTGGAGGGCCCGGAAACACCATATATTTT. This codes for CASSFGGPGNTIYF.

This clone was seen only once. The CDR3, as DNA: TGTGCCAGCAGTTACGCAGAAAGATATGGCTACACCTTC. Its protein is CASSYAERYGYTF. This chain links TRBV6-2 or TRBV6-3 with TRBJ1-2; D call uncertain. V dropped 2 bases and J dropped 5 bases, with 9 bases sitting between them. The CDR3 is 13 residues long. Germline lookup yields CDR1 MNHEY and CDR2 SVGEGT.